The clone carrying this TCR beta chain has only a few counts. What it binds is unknown. This sample is part of a study of beta chain features in type 1 diabetes. Broader study findings: A PCR bias possibly favoring shorter templates would apply equally to patients and controls. Unsettled here was the matter of whether HLA type influences TCRB rearrangement. Type 1 diabetes patients had moderately but significantly shorter TCRB CDR3s in all four CD4+ subsets.

The germline gives CDR1 SGHVS, CDR2 FQNEAQ. Trimming cost V 4 bases and J 0 bases; bases outside gene matches: 0. The CDR3 covers 14 residues. Every bit of the isolated RNA underwent reverse transcription, so sequencing read expressed TCRB transcripts. An average of around 3.4 million reads was obtained for naive, central memory and regulatory T cell samples. The data were produced by immunoSEQ multiplex PCR, yet TCRdb's version contains in-frame clones alone and is incomplete. The table records around 320,000 clones, 14% of them present only once. The sample taken for sequencing was central memory CD4+ T cells from blood. V gene TRBV7-8 combines with J gene TRBJ1-3; 7 nucleotides align to TRBD1. The sequence derives from a man aged 25 to 40 in good health. DNA of the CDR3: TGTGCCAGCAGCTACAGGGGCTCTGGAAACACCATATATTTT. It codes for CASSYRGSGNTIYF.